What follows describes a single T cell receptor beta chain. These data belong to a study of ipilimumab plus nivolumab after autologous stem cell transplantation. The CDR3 spans 15 residues. The germline CDR1 and CDR2 sequences are LNHDA and SQIVND (reference sequence). Deletions cut 4 bases from V and 2 bases from J, with 13 bases between. TCRdb keeps only in-frame clones here, not all; method: immunoSEQ multiplex PCR. The data hold tens of thousands of clones, with 65% to 85% observed a single time. The sample here was PBMCs, taken in a trial of ipilimumab plus nivolumab as post-transplant consolidation. This chain joins TRBV19 and TRBJ2-3; D gene unclear. The receptor's source is a male donor with diffuse large B-cell lymphoma. CDR3 coding DNA: TGTGCCAGTAGTAACCGTGGCGGCAACACAGATACGCAGTATTTT. Encoded protein: CASSNRGGNTDTQYF.